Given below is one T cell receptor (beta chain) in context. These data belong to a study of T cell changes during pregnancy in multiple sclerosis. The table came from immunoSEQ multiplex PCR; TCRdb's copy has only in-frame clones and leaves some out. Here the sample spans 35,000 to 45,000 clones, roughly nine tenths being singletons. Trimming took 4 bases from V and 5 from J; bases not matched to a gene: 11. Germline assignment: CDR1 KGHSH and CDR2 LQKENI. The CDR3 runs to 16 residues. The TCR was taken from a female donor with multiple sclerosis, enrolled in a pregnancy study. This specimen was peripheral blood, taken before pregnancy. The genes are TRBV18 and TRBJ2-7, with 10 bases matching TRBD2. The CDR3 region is CASSLLAGGPLHEQYF. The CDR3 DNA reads TGTGCCAGCTCACTTTTAGCGGGAGGTCCTCTCCACGAGCAGTACTTC. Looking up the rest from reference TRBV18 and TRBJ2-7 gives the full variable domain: NAGVMQNPRHLVRRRGQEARLRCSPMKGHSHVYWYRQLPEEGLKFMVYLQKENIIDESGMPKERFSAEFPKEGPSILRIQQVVRGDSAAYFCASSLLAGGPLHEQYFGPGTRLTVT.